The clone carrying this TCR beta chain has just one count. These data are taken from a study of T cell clones after liver transplantation. Study context: In this trial, immunosuppression withdrawal was attempted within 2 years of liver transplant. At least one year of complete immunosuppression withdrawal without enzymes over twice normal defined tolerance. Timepoints were pre-transplant, pre-withdrawal, and after withdrawal was completed or failed. TCRbeta sequencing after a pre-transplant mixed lymphocyte reaction identified graft-donor-reactive clones, later tracked in post-transplant blood.

The table came from immunoSEQ multiplex PCR; TCRdb's copy has only in-frame clones and leaves some out. This table has nearly 25,000 clones, approximately 71% appearing once. Trimming pared 3 bases from V and 0 bases from J, leaving 8 bases between. This CDR3 is built from 15 residues. Per germline, CDR1 MNHEY and CDR2 SMNVEV (reference sequence). The origin of this receptor is a human donor who received a liver transplant. V and J are TRBV27 and TRBJ1-4, with no clear D. The sample in question was CD4+ T cells from blood, obtained before liver transplant. The CDR3 bases are TGTGCCAGCAGTTTGCAGCGCGCAACTAATGAAAAACTGTTTTTT. Translating gives CASSLQRATNEKLFF.